Listed below are T cell receptor beta chains from one sample, sequenced in a study of T cell repertoires in cytomegalovirus infection. Their antigens remain unidentified. TCRdb independently ran MiXCR on the reads; one entry per CDR3 protein. Of 100,000 to 150,000 distinct CDR3 sequences listed, 25% to 35% are singletons. The sample consisted of CD8+ T cells from cultured PBMCs, taken from culture after CMV antigen stimulation. Every receptor here comes from a human donor in good health (CMV status not recorded). Some clones in this sample may be carry-over from other donors' samples. Both conserved end residues are part of each CDR3. A D gene is named only where the DNA matches it firmly. Size tells how often a clone was seen (once, few, many) or the class of an expanded clone, and some rows leave it out.

j_call d_call clone_size v_call cdr3_nt cdr3_aa
TRBJ2-3 NA NA TRBV9 TGTGCCAGCAGCGCATCCAAAGGGGGCACAGATACGCAGTATTTT CASSASKGGTDTQYF
TRBJ2-5 TRBD2 NA TRBV19 TGTGCCAGTAGTTATAGCGTAGGCGCTAGCGGGGGAGAAGAGACCCAGTACTTC CASSYSVGASGGEETQYF
TRBJ1-4 TRBD1 NA TRBV15 TGTGCCACCAGCGAAGGACAGGGTGGAGAAAAACTGTTTTTT CATSEGQGGEKLFF
TRBJ2-7 NA NA TRBV7-2 TGTGCCAGCAGCTTAGAGACGCCCGGCTGGGAGCAGTACTTC CASSLETPGWEQYF
TRBJ1-5 NA NA TRBV19 TGTGCCAGTAGTATAGCGACGGGAAGCAATCAGCCCCAGCATTTT CASSIATGSNQPQHF
TRBJ1-5 TRBD1 NA TRBV5-8 TGTGCCAGCAGCGGAACGACAGGGGCTTTGTATAGCAATCAGCCCCAGCATTTT CASSGTTGALYSNQPQHF
TRBJ1-1 NA NA TRBV5-3 TGTGCCAGCAGCTTTAGGGTATTGGGAAACACTGAAGCTTTCTTT CASSFRVLGNTEAFF
TRBJ2-5 NA NA TRBV15 TGTGCCACCAGCAGAGATCTAGCGTGGGAGACCCAGTACTTC CATSRDLAWETQYF
TRBJ2-7 TRBD2 NA TRBV7-6 TGTGCCAGCAGCCCGCGGGAGGGGTACGAGCAGTACTTC CASSPREGYEQYF
TRBJ2-1 NA many TRBV7-2 TGTGCCAGCAGCTTGAGGGGTCTTTACAATGAGCAGTTCTTC CASSLRGLYNEQFF
TRBJ2-1 NA NA TRBV7-2 TGTGCCAGCAGCTTGGGACGGGCGGAGCAGTTCTTC CASSLGRAEQFF
TRBJ1-1 TRBD1 NA TRBV29-1 TGCAGTGCTCGACAGGGCAACACTGAAGCTTTCTTT CSARQGNTEAFF
TRBJ2-1 NA NA TRBV5-1 TGCGCCAGCAGCCTTAGGAGGGCCCTCTACAATGAGCAGTTCTTC CASSLRRALYNEQFF
TRBJ1-5 NA many TRBV12-3/TRBV12-4 TGTGCCAGCACCAGCGGTTATAGCAATCAGCCCCAGCATTTT CASTSGYSNQPQHF
TRBJ2-5 NA many TRBV12-3/TRBV12-4 TGTGCCAGCAGTCTCCGGGACGGTGAACGGACCCAGTACTTC CASSLRDGERTQYF
TRBJ1-1 NA NA TRBV5-4 TGTGCCAGCATCCCATCGGGAGGGGCTGAAGCTTTCTTT CASIPSGGAEAFF
TRBJ2-7 NA NA TRBV7-2 TGTGCCAGCAGCTACCCTCAGACGGGAACCTACGAGCAATACTTC CASSYPQTGTYEQYF
TRBJ1-1 TRBD1 many TRBV6-5 TGTGCCAGCAGCGACAGGGGGAAGGGAACTGAAGCTTTCTTT CASSDRGKGTEAFF
TRBJ2-7 NA few TRBV7-8 TGTGCCAGCAGCTTAGCGGCAGGAACCCTGGAGCAGTACTTC CASSLAAGTLEQYF
TRBJ2-5 TRBD1 few TRBV7-2 TGTGCCAGCAGCCTCGGGACAGGGACGGAGACCCAGTACTTC CASSLGTGTETQYF
TRBJ1-2 NA few TRBV25-1 TGTGCCAGCAGTGATCTAGACCACAGGGATGGTGACTATGGCTACACCTTC CASSDLDHRDGDYGYTF
TRBJ2-5 TRBD2 many TRBV6-1 TGTGCCAGCAGAGGCGGGGGGGCCGGAGAGACCCAGTACTTC CASRGGGAGETQYF
TRBJ2-7 NA few TRBV28 TGTGCCAGCAGCCCCCGGGCGATGGGCTCCGAGCAGTACTTC CASSPRAMGSEQYF
TRBJ2-5 TRBD1 many TRBV7-2 TGTGCCAGCAGCTTAGTCCGGGACAGGGGACGGGAGACCCAGTACTTC CASSLVRDRGRETQYF
TRBJ1-2 NA NA TRBV2 TGTGGCGGTGGCAGGGCCTACACCTTC CGGGRAYTF
TRBJ2-2 NA NA TRBV5-1 TGCGCCAGCAGCTTGACAGGAAACACCGGGGAGCTGTTTTTT CASSLTGNTGELFF
TRBJ2-1 NA NA TRBV20-1 TGCAGTGCCCAGAATGTTGTTGAGCAGTTCTTC CSAQNVVEQFF
TRBJ1-4 NA few TRBV10-3 TGTGCCATCAGTGGAGGTGAAAAACTGTTTTTT CAISGGEKLFF
TRBJ1-5 NA NA TRBV28 TGTGCCAGCAGTTTTTGGGGTGCGGGTCAGCCCCAGCATTTT CASSFWGAGQPQHF
TRBJ1-3 NA NA TRBV12-3/TRBV12-4 TGTGCCAGCAGTTTAGTTACCTCACGTCCTGGAAACACCATATATTTT CASSLVTSRPGNTIYF